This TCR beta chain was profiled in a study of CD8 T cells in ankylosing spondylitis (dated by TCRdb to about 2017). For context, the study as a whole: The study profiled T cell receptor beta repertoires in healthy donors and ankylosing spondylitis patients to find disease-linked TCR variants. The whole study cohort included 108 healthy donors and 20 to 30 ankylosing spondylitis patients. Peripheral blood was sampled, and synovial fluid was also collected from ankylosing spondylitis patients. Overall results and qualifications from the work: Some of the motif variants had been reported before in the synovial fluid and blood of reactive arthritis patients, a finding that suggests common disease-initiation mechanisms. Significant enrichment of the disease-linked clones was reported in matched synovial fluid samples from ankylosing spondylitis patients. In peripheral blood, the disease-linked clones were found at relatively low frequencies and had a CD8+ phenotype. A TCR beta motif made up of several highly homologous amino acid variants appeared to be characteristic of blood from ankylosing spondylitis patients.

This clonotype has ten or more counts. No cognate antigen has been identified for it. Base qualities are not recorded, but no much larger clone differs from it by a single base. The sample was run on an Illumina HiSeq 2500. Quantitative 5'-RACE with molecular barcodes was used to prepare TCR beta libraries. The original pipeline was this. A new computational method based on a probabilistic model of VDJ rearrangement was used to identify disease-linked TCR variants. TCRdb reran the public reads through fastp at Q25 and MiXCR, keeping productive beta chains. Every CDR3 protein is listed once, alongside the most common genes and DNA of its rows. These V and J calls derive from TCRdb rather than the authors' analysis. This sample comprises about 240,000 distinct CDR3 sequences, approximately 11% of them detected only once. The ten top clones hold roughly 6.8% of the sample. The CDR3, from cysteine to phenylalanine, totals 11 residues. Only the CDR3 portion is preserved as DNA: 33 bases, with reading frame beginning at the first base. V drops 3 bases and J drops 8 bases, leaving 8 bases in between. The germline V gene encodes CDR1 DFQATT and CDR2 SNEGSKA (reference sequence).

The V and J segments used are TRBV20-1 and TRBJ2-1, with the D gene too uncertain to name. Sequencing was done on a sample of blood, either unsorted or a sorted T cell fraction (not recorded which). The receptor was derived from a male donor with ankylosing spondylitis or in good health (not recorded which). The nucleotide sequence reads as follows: TGCAGTGCTAGCGAGCGCCATGAGCAGTTCTTC. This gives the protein CSASERHEQFF.